The 8 T cell receptor beta chains listed next were all sequenced from one sample in a study of tumor-infiltrating lymphocytes in primary liver carcinoma. Scientists recovered RNA and DNA together from roughly 21-30 mg of unsorted bulk tissue. Total RNA amounting to roughly 480 ng was the source from which TCR beta cDNA was made with a constant-region primer. Libraries covering TCR beta were generated through three nested multiplex PCR rounds (using a slightly modified ARM-PCR). The study ran its first two PCR rounds for approximately 10 cycles each, using TRBV1-TRBV30 forward primers and a C-beta reverse primer. TCRdb reanalysed the multiplex PCR reads using MiXCR and keeps one entry per CDR3 protein. The sample yields about 110,000 distinct CDR3 sequences, 55% to 75% seen once. The source material was liver tumor tissue from sampling region 1. The subset here: tumor region T1, superior pole. These receptor sequences come from a woman aged 60-75 years with primary liver carcinoma and hepatitis B virus infection.

The rearrangement links TRBV11-2 to TRBJ1-3; D is uncertain. Between the trimmed V and J ends, which lost 0 bases and 9 bases, there was a span of 15 bases. The germline CDR1 and CDR2 sequences are SGHAT and FQNNGV. The CDR3 extends over 15 amino acids. DNA of the CDR3: TGTGCCAGCAGCTTAGATCCCATACCGCAAAGCACCATATATTTT. Protein product: CASSLDPIPQSTIYF.

A word on this clonotype: One end of the junction varies from germline; a read error may be responsible. V usage is TRBV11-1 and J usage is TRBJ2-7, with D perhaps TRBD2 (6 bases). The germline gives CDR1 SGHAT, CDR2 FQDESV (reference sequence). The CDR3 runs to 15 residues. The CDR3 DNA sequence: TGTGCCAGCAGCCCTCAGACAGTAGGACTACGCGAGCAGTACTTT. Protein sequence: CASSPQTVGLREQYF.

On this clonotype itself: A read error may be the cause here, since a much bigger clone is one base away. The chain combines TRBV6-1 with TRBJ2-5; 8 nucleotides match TRBD2. This CDR3 is built from 13 residues. CDR1 and CDR2 from the germline V gene are MNHNS and SASEGT. The CDR3 DNA follows: TGTGCCAGCAGTGTGGCGGGAGGAGAGACCCGGTACTTC. As protein: CASSVAGGETRYF.

Ten or more counts support this clonotype. CDR3 DNA: TGTGCCAGCAGCTTAGATAGGCCCAACAATGAGCAGTTCTTC. This sequence encodes CASSLDRPNNEQFF. The chain carries TRBV11-2 and TRBJ2-1; D remains ambiguous. Germline V gives CDR1 SGHAT, CDR2 FQNNGV. The germline V and J ends were trimmed by 0 bases and 5 bases, with 8 bases remaining between them. This CDR3 contains 14 residues.

Concerning this clonotype: This CDR3 fails to terminate in the conserved phenylalanine or tryptophan, so it likely reflects a read error. This chain connects TRBV5-4 to TRBJ2-1; 7 positions match TRBD2. The CDR3 consists of 16 residues. The V gene end was trimmed by 4 bases and the J gene end by 7 bases; junction bases not matched to a gene: 14. Germline-derived CDR1 and CDR2 are SGHNT and YYREEE (reference sequence). CDR3 bases: TGTGCCAGCAGCCCCCGACTTGCGGGAGAATCAAATGAGCAGTTCTCC. It translates to CASSPRLAGESNEQFS.

Only one count was recorded for this clonotype. This may be a read error: a much more frequent sequence differs by one nucleotide. The CDR3 DNA reads TGTGCCAGTAGTCCAGAAGGGACTAATCTTAGGACCGGGGAGCTGTTTTTT. Translation: CASSPEGTNLRTGELFF. The V and J genes are TRBV19 and TRBJ2-2, with 7 bases matching TRBD2. With V trimmed by 5 bases and J by 5 bases, 14 bases remained unmatched. The CDR3 totals 17 residues. Germline values: CDR1 LNHDA, CDR2 SQIVND (reference sequence).

In regard to this clonotype: A junction end diverges from the germline sequence, so it may reflect a read error. V gene TRBV10-3 combines with J gene TRBJ1-1, with TRBD1 matching over 7 bases. The CDR3 has 14 amino acids. CDR1 is ENHRY and CDR2 is SYGVKD in the germline V gene. CDR3 sequence reads: CVIRADRLNTEAFF. CDR3 sequence (DNA): TGTGTCATCAGGGCGGACAGGTTAAACACTGAAGCTTTCTTT.

Only a few counts were recorded for this clonotype. The chain recombines TRBV5-1 with TRBJ2-3; possibly TRBD2 for D (7 bases). CDR1 is SGHRS, CDR2 YFSETQ, per germline. The CDR3 spans 17 residues. Trimming cost V 4 bases and J 0 bases, with 18 bases left between them. CDR3 DNA sequence: TGCGCCAGCAGCCTGGGGGCGAGCGGGACCAGCACAGATACGCAGTATTTT. This sequence encodes CASSLGASGTSTDTQYF. The complete variable domain, with remaining parts taken from reference TRBV5-1 and TRBJ2-3, reads KAGVTQTPRYLIKTRGQQVTLSCSPISGHRSVSWYQQTPGQGLQFLFEYFSETQRNKGNFPGRFSGRQFSNSRSEMNVSTLELGDSALYLCASSLGASGTSTDTQYFGPGTRLTVL.